The rows below give T cell receptor beta chains drawn from one sample of a study of blood T cell repertoires in COVID-19. The table came from immunoSEQ multiplex PCR; TCRdb's copy has only in-frame clones and leaves some out. The sample lists about 74,000 clones; roughly 90% were seen once. Source material: peripheral blood. These receptors came from a man aged 50 to 59 with acute or convalescent COVID-19. Each CDR3 is given with its conserved first and last residue. Only some rows state a clone size, as once, few, many or a class for expanded clones.

CDR3aa | j_gene | v_gene | abundance
CASSIVSLLTYNEQFF | TRBJ2-1 | TRBV19 | NA
CASSLGGVRGSGANVLTF | TRBJ2-6 | TRBV5-4 | NA
CASSLMESTDTQYF | TRBJ2-3 | TRBV5-8 | NA
CASSLLARDNEQFF | TRBJ2-1 | TRBV13 | NA
CASSLTGGSGELFF | TRBJ2-2 | TRBV3-1/TRBV3-2 | few
CASSPLRGGQETQYF | TRBJ2-5 | TRBV18 | NA
CAISELKGIHSYNEQFF | TRBJ2-1 | TRBV10-3 | NA
CASSEGQGNNEQFF | TRBJ2-1 | TRBV10-1 | NA
CASSPGDLNTEAFF | TRBJ1-1 | TRBV5-1 | NA
CASSIGTGGNQPQHF | TRBJ1-5 | TRBV5-1 | NA
CASSLGQDYGYTF | TRBJ1-2 | TRBV18 | NA
CASSLGGGNGYTF | TRBJ1-2 | TRBV7-8 | NA
CASRSGGGAGNTDTQYF | TRBJ2-3 | TRBV7-2 | NA
CASSSQGAGEAFF | TRBJ1-1 | TRBV7-9 | NA
CASSGDRNTEAFF | TRBJ1-1 | TRBV12-3/TRBV12-4 | NA
CASSHDSATDTQYF | TRBJ2-3 | TRBV4-2 | NA
CASSWGPTGLENTEAFF | TRBJ1-1 | TRBV7-2 | NA
CASSLRDRSTDTQYF | TRBJ2-3 | TRBV5-1 | NA
CASSLKDSNYGYTF | TRBJ1-2 | TRBV7-3 | NA
CASSQGTGSSYNSPLHF | TRBJ1-6 | TRBV4-3 | NA
CAWRGGQGSYEQYF | TRBJ2-7 | TRBV30 | NA
CAWEGTGSWNIQYF | TRBJ2-4 | TRBV30 | NA
CASSKRDSLNTGELFF | TRBJ2-2 | TRBV7-9 | NA
CASSVTGGPYGYTF | TRBJ1-2 | TRBV9 | NA
CASSRWPSGGADTQYF | TRBJ2-3 | TRBV19 | NA
CASSVDRGLNEKLFF | TRBJ1-4 | TRBV9 | NA
CAWMGDDRGPHQFF | TRBJ2-1 | TRBV30 | NA
CASSQAGQLKPLHF | TRBJ1-6 | TRBV3-1/TRBV3-2 | NA
CASSVGQGVGGTDTQYF | TRBJ2-3 | TRBV9 | NA
CASKTSGRDTQYF | TRBJ2-3 | TRBV6-5 | NA
CASSLRSPYEQYF | TRBJ2-7 | TRBV11-2 | NA
CASRIRGGTEAFF | TRBJ1-1 | TRBV27 | NA
CASSPGHTGRADTQYF | TRBJ2-3 | TRBV28 | NA
CASSQDRSGTGANVLTF | TRBJ2-6 | TRBV4-1 | NA
CASSLVGAGTGELFF | TRBJ2-2 | TRBV7-2 | NA
CASSLPASGYNEQFF | TRBJ2-1 | TRBV9 | NA
CASRWTVNQPQHF | TRBJ1-5 | TRBV6-5 | NA
CAISVAGLSYEQYF | TRBJ2-7 | TRBV10-3 | NA